This is a list of T cell receptor beta chains from one sample in a study of shared clonotypes between healthy human individuals. Some clones are missing from TCRdb's copy, which holds only in-frame ones; the method was immunoSEQ multiplex PCR. The sample includes about 2.1 million clones, about 93% of them seen just once. The material sequenced was naive CD8+ T cells from PBMCs. Receptors originate from a man aged 18 to 29 in good health. Some clones in this sample may be carry-over from other donors' samples. Each CDR3 is given with its conserved first and last residue. D genes are given only for firm matches. Size is stated for part of the rows, as once, few or many counts, or as a class when the clone is expanded.

D gene	clone size	V gene	J gene	CDR3 length	CDR3 protein	CDR3 DNA
-	-	TRBV7-2	TRBJ2-7	15	CASSLGLNFAYEQYF	TGTGCCAGCAGCTTAGGACTAAACTTCGCCTACGAGCAGTACTTC
-	once	TRBV28	TRBJ1-1	13	CASSLPTWSEAFF	TGTGCCAGCAGTTTACCCACGTGGTCTGAAGCTTTCTTT
-	once	TRBV28	TRBJ1-1	13	CASSLGQGTEAFF	TGTGCCAGCAGTTTGGGCCAGGGTACTGAAGCTTTCTTT
-	-	TRBV6-5	TRBJ1-1	13	CASSPNTNTEAFF	TGTGCCAGCAGTCCAAACACGAACACTGAAGCTTTCTTT
-	few	TRBV7-2	TRBJ1-1	12	CASSPLSSEAFF	TGTGCCAGCAGCCCCCTGTCTAGTGAAGCTTTCTTT
-	-	TRBV14	TRBJ1-1	15	CASSTGPLPGTEAFF	TGTGCCAGCAGCACGGGACCGCTGCCTGGCACTGAAGCTTTCTTT
-	-	TRBV10-3	TRBJ2-2	17	CAISESHILYNTGELFF	TGTGCCATCAGTGAGTCGCACATACTCTATAACACCGGGGAGCTGTTTTTT
-	-	TRBV15	TRBJ1-5	15	CATSSLWGSNQPQHF	TGTGCCACCAGCAGTTTATGGGGGAGCAATCAGCCCCAGCATTTT
-	-	TRBV7-9	TRBJ2-1	13	CASSRMGHNEQFF	TGTGCCAGCAGCCGAATGGGGCACAATGAGCAGTTCTTC
-	few	TRBV27	TRBJ1-1	13	CASSFNPGAEAFF	TGTGCCAGCAGTTTTAATCCAGGGGCTGAAGCTTTCTTT
-	-	TRBV7-2	TRBJ2-1	15	CASSRREGEANEQFF	TGTGCCAGCAGCCGGAGGGAGGGGGAGGCAAATGAGCAGTTCTTC
TRBD2	few	TRBV7-2	TRBJ2-2	17	CASSLVAGGTLPGELFF	TGTGCCAGCAGCTTAGTAGCGGGAGGCACTCTGCCCGGGGAGCTGTTTTTT
-	-	TRBV6-5	TRBJ1-5	13	CASTKDRDQPQHF	TGTGCCAGCACCAAGGACCGCGATCAGCCCCAGCATTTT
-	-	TRBV7-8	TRBJ1-3	15	CASSLELSSGNTIYF	TGTGCCAGCAGCTTAGAGTTGAGCTCTGGAAACACCATATATTTT
TRBD2	-	TRBV27	TRBJ2-7	17	CASSHTSRAGEPYEQYF	TGTGCCAGCAGTCACACCTCTCGAGCGGGAGAACCCTACGAGCAGTACTTC
-	few	TRBV27	TRBJ2-1	15	CASSIAEEGYNEQFF	TGTGCCAGCAGTATAGCGGAGGAGGGGTACAATGAGCAGTTCTTC
-	once	TRBV7-9	TRBJ2-7	12	CASSLQGGEQYF	TGTGCCAGCAGCCTACAGGGCGGCGAGCAGTACTTC
TRBD1	once	TRBV25-1	TRBJ1-6	14	CASSLDRGASPLHF	TGTGCCAGCAGTCTGGACAGGGGTGCCTCACCCCTCCACTTT
-	-	TRBV4-1	TRBJ2-7	15	CASSPTGGPGYEQYF	TGCGCCAGCAGCCCGACTGGAGGGCCAGGGTACGAGCAGTACTTC
-	-	TRBV21-1	TRBJ2-3	15	CASSKEPAAELTQYF	TGTGCCAGCAGCAAAGAGCCAGCGGCAGAACTTACGCAGTATTTT
-	-	TRBV14	TRBJ2-3	16	CASSQVGSRGTDTQYF	TGTGCCAGCAGCCAAGTGGGTAGCAGGGGCACAGATACGCAGTATTTT
-	-	TRBV7-9	TRBJ1-2	13	CASSFGGEYGYTF	TGTGCCAGCAGCTTTGGGGGCGAATATGGCTACACCTTC
-	-	TRBV6-6	TRBJ2-7	14	CASTVMQSLNEQYF	TGTGCCAGCACAGTCATGCAGAGCCTAAACGAGCAGTACTTC
-	-	TRBV5-6	TRBJ1-1	13	CASSLWAGPEAFF	TGTGCCAGCAGCTTGTGGGCAGGGCCCGAAGCTTTCTTT
-	-	TRBV27	TRBJ2-7	12	CASSLAGYEQYF	TGTGCCAGCAGTCTAGCAGGGTACGAGCAGTACTTC
-	-	TRBV2	TRBJ2-1	10	CASLGNEQFF	TGTGCCAGCTTGGGGAATGAGCAGTTCTTC
-	-	TRBV6-1	TRBJ1-5	15	CASSEMWQLNQPQHF	TGTGCCAGCAGTGAAATGTGGCAGCTGAATCAGCCCCAGCATTTT
-	-	TRBV4-2	TRBJ2-7	14	CASSQVGTNDEQYF	TGTGCCAGCAGCCAAGTGGGGACAAACGACGAGCAGTACTTC
-	-	TRBV5-5	TRBJ2-7	16	CASSIQIHAGGREQYF	TGTGCCAGCAGCATACAAATACACGCAGGGGGGCGAGAGCAGTACTTC
-	-	TRBV5-6	TRBJ2-5	14	CASSLELQAGTQYF	TGTGCCAGCAGCTTGGAGCTCCAGGCGGGGACCCAGTACTTC
-	-	TRBV19	TRBJ1-5	15	CASSDFGNSNQPQHF	TGTGCCAGTAGTGATTTTGGAAATAGCAATCAGCCCCAGCATTTT
-	-	TRBV7-3	TRBJ1-1	14	CASSLTQGNTEAFF	TGTGCCAGCAGCTTAACCCAGGGAAACACTGAAGCTTTCTTT
-	once	TRBV14	TRBJ2-1	16	CASSQDRASSYNEQFF	TGTGCCAGCAGCCAAGATCGGGCCAGCTCCTACAATGAGCAGTTCTTC
-	-	TRBV29-1	TRBJ1-2	13	CSATVQANYGYTF	TGCAGCGCAACTGTACAGGCCAACTATGGCTACACCTTC
TRBD2	-	TRBV28	TRBJ2-5	16	CASSLSAGGPRETQYF	TGTGCCAGCAGTTTATCGGCGGGAGGGCCTCGAGAGACCCAGTACTTC
-	few	TRBV6-5	TRBJ1-5	13	CASRMTADQPQHF	TGTGCCAGCAGGATGACAGCGGATCAGCCCCAGCATTTT
TRBD1	once	TRBV7-2	TRBJ1-3	17	CASSTRDRGRSGNTIYF	TGTGCCAGCAGCACCCGGGACAGGGGGAGATCTGGAAACACCATATATTTT
-	-	TRBV29-1	TRBJ2-1	15	CSVAIGVPHYNEQFF	TGCAGCGTTGCTATTGGGGTCCCCCACTACAATGAGCAGTTCTTC
TRBD2	-	TRBV29-1	TRBJ2-1	15	CSVERLAAAYNEQFF	TGCAGCGTTGAAAGGCTAGCGGCAGCCTACAATGAGCAGTTCTTC
-	-	TRBV11-2	TRBJ2-7	15	CASSLVAGGHYEQYF	TGTGCCAGCAGCTTAGTTGCCGGAGGGCACTACGAGCAGTACTTC
-	-	TRBV9	TRBJ2-1	14	CASSPRGNYNEQFF	TGTGCCAGCAGCCCTCGGGGTAACTACAATGAGCAGTTCTTC
-	-	TRBV2	TRBJ2-3	14	CASRGHASTDTQYF	TGTGCCAGCAGGGGACACGCTAGCACAGATACGCAGTATTTT
-	-	TRBV7-9	TRBJ1-2	14	CASSLGGGPYGYTF	TGTGCCAGCAGCTTAGGAGGGGGTCCCTATGGCTACACCTTC
-	-	TRBV29-1	TRBJ1-2	12	CSVGDGNYGYTF	TGCAGCGTCGGGGACGGCAACTATGGCTACACCTTC
TRBD1	-	TRBV29-1	TRBJ2-5	12	CSARDRGETQYF	TGCAGCGCCCGGGACAGGGGTGAGACCCAGTACTTC
TRBD1	-	TRBV4-2	TRBJ2-1	17	CASSQEGDRGLLNEQFF	TGTGCCAGCAGCCAAGAGGGGGACAGGGGGCTCCTCAATGAGCAGTTCTTC
TRBD2	-	TRBV5-5	TRBJ2-7	15	CASSLSLAATEKQYF	TGTGCCAGCAGCTTGTCGCTAGCGGCTACTGAGAAGCAGTACTTC
-	few	TRBV30	TRBJ2-2	13	CAWRPENTGELFF	TGTGCCTGGAGACCGGAGAACACCGGGGAGCTGTTTTTT
-	-	TRBV9	TRBJ2-3	14	CASSEGGRTEVRYF	TGTGCCAGCAGCGAGGGGGGACGGACCGAGGTTCGGTATTTT
-	-	TRBV9	TRBJ2-7	13	CASSVEVSSEQYF	TGTGCCAGCAGCGTAGAAGTCTCTTCCGAGCAGTACTTC
TRBD1	-	TRBV7-3	TRBJ2-3	16	CASSFSRQGRGDTQYF	TGTGCCAGCAGCTTTTCGCGACAGGGAAGAGGAGATACGCAGTATTTT
-	-	TRBV27	TRBJ1-5	13	CASSFSFPGPQHF	TGTGCCAGCAGTTTTTCCTTCCCCGGGCCCCAGCATTTT
TRBD2	-	TRBV29-1	TRBJ2-7	14	CSALAGYLTYEQYF	TGCAGCGCCCTAGCGGGATATTTAACCTACGAGCAGTACTTC
-	-	TRBV19	TRBJ1-2	13	CASSIPRRAGYTF	TGTGCCAGTAGTATCCCCCGAAGGGCTGGCTACACCTTC
TRBD1	-	TRBV5-4	TRBJ2-5	16	CASSLAPTGVGETQYF	TGTGCCAGCAGCTTGGCCCCGACAGGGGTTGGGGAGACCCAGTACTTC
-	few	TRBV9	TRBJ2-7	10	CASSGDEQYF	TGTGCCAGCAGCGGGGACGAGCAGTACTTC
TRBD1	-	TRBV12-5	TRBJ2-1	15	CASGSRQGAYNEQFF	TGTGCTAGTGGTTCCCGACAGGGGGCCTACAATGAGCAGTTCTTC
-	-	TRBV5-1	TRBJ2-1	12	CASSQGRNEQFF	TGCGCCAGCAGCCAGGGACGTAATGAGCAGTTCTTC